This is a list of T cell receptor beta chains from one sample in a study of vaccination and CD4 T cells after COVID-19. TCRdb reanalysed the PCR reads using MiXCR and keeps one entry per CDR3 protein. The top ten clones hold about 40% of a sample with under 9,000 distinct CDR3 sequences, 70% to 85% of them seen once. No antigen has been assigned to these receptors. Material for sequencing was CD4+ T cells from blood, cultured in vitro. Receptors originate from a human donor in good health. Both conserved end residues are part of each CDR3.

v_call	j_call	cdr3_aa
TRBV20-1	TRBJ1-2	CSANPGSDGYTF
TRBV19	TRBJ1-1	CASSPPVGLVTEAFF
TRBV30	TRBJ1-5	CAWSLGNPRNSNQPQHF
TRBV20-1	TRBJ2-7	CSASPTQGAGIFHEQYF
TRBV2	TRBJ1-5	CASRDSLYSNQPQHF
TRBV6-1	TRBJ2-3	CASSEEWGRGSQYF
TRBV12-3/TRBV12-4	TRBJ1-6	CASSLKERGTLHF
TRBV7-9	TRBJ2-3	CASSGGDRANTQYF
TRBV24-1	TRBJ1-2	CATNGGKNGYTF
TRBV27	TRBJ1-1	CASSLLGLMNTEAFF
TRBV20-1	TRBJ1-5	CSATHYSNQPQHF
TRBV30	TRBJ1-2	CAWSVGYYGYTF
TRBV5-6	TRBJ2-1	CASSWVLRDRIYNEQFF
TRBV6-1	TRBJ2-7	CASSYRGASSGVYEQYF
TRBV20-1	TRBJ2-5	CSARDEKGLAGGETQYF
TRBV2	TRBJ1-2	CASRREREGYTF
TRBV6-1	TRBJ2-3	CASRDGRRADTQYF